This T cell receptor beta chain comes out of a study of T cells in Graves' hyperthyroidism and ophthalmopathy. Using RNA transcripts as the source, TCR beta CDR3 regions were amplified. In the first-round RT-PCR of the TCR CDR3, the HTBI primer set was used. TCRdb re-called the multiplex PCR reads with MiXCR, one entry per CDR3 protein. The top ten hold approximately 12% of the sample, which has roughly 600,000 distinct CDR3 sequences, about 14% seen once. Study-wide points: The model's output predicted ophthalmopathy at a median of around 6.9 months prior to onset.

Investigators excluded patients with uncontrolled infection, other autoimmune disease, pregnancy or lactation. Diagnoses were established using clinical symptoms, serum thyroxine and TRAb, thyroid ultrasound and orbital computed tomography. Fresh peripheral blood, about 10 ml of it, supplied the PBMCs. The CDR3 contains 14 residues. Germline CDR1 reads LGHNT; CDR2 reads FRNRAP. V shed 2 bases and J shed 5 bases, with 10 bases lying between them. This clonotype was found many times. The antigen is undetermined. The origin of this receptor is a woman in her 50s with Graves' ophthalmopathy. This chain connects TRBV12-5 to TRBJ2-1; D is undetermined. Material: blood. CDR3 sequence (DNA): TGTGCTAGTGGTTTGTACGGGCCTAACAATGAGCAGTTCTTC. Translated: CASGLYGPNNEQFF. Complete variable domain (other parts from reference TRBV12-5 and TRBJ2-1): DARVTQTPRHKVTEMGQEVTMRCQPILGHNTVFWYRQTMMQGLELLAYFRNRAPLDDSGMPKDRFSAEMPDATLATLKIQPSEPRDSAVYFCASGLYGPNNEQFFGPGTRLTVL.